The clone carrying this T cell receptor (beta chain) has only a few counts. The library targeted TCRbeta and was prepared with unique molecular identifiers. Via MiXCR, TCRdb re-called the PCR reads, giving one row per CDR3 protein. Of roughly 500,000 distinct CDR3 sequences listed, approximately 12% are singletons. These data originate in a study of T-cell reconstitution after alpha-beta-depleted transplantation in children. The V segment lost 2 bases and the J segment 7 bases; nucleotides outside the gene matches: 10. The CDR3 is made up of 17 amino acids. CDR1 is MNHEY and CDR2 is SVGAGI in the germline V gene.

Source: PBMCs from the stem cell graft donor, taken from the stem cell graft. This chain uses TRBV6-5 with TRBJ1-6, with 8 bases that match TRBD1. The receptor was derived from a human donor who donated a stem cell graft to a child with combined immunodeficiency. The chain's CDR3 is CASSYTRGQGENSPLHF. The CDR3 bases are TGTGCCAGCAGTTACACGCGCGGACAGGGTGAGAATTCACCCCTCCACTTT.